This TCR beta chain was recorded in a study of T cell responses to AZD1222 COVID-19 vaccine. Study conclusions and caveats: A mostly white British donor set with more females was recruited, and clonal diversity was possibly underestimated. Nearly half of unique spike-specific TCRs reportedly avoided B.1.351 and B.1.1.7 mutated regions.

About this clone: Antigen unknown.

Data came from immunoSEQ multiplex PCR; TCRdb stores just in-frame clones and leaves some out. The sample shows around 140,000 clones, around nine tenths of them seen only once. This CDR3 has 13 amino acids. The ends were cut back, 1 base at V and 2 bases at J, with 6 bases in the middle. The receptor comes from an adult in good health. This chain connects TRBV12-3 or TRBV12-4 to TRBJ2-7; no clear D. The material was peripheral blood, obtained on day 0 of AZD1222 vaccination. The CDR3: CASSLGATYEQYF. CDR3 nucleotide sequence: TGTGCCAGCAGTTTAGGTGCCACCTACGAGCAGTACTTC.